The present T cell receptor (beta chain) was sequenced within a study of blood T cell repertoires in COVID-19. Study summary: Samples representing acute and convalescent COVID-19 were sourced from the United States, Italy and Spain. PBMCs, B-cell-depleted T cells, or T cells were the source of the cDNA or gDNA that made up the material.

Germline CDR1 is GTSNPN and CDR2 is SVGIG (reference sequence). V was clipped by 0 bases and J by 11 bases, with 14 bases between them. The CDR3 contains 14 residues. Cohorts were based on clinical histories the participants reported. Authors' methods: How many nucleated cells were present was estimated from reference gene primer amplification. Clones were read by immunoSEQ multiplex PCR, and TCRdb kept only the in-frame ones, dropping some. Clonal size and the V and J genes are those of that table, whereas D and trimming came from the DNA. Among about 480,000 clones listed, roughly 90% were seen once.

The origin of this receptor is a middle-aged woman who had recovered from COVID-19. The chain carries TRBV30 and TRBJ1-6; maybe TRBD1 (5 bases). The sequencing sample was made of PBMCs or T cells enriched from blood (not recorded which). CDR3 loop: CAWSVGGFVAPLHF. CDR3 DNA sequence: TGTGCCTGGAGTGTTGGGGGGTTCGTCGCACCCCTCCACTTT.